This T cell receptor (beta chain) was identified during a study of blood T cells in healthy people across ages. Study-level points and caveats: TCR beta diversity, measured per million T cells, fell in a roughly linear way with age. TCR beta diversity correlated strongly with naive T cell percentage.

About this clonotype itself: As yet, its antigen is unknown.

It was with a sample-barcoded 5' primer and a J-beta primer mix that a second PCR of roughly 7 to 12 cycles was run. TCRdb processed the 5' RACE reads anew with MiXCR; each CDR3 protein has one entry. This sample has hundreds of thousands of distinct CDR3 sequences, with roughly 44% found just once. The sequence came from a man aged 55 to 70 in good health. Sequences were obtained from blood.

DNA of the CDR3: TGTGCCAGGGGCGGCAGGGGGCCGGGCACTGAAGCTTTCTTT. It yields the protein CARGGRGPGTEAFF. This chain connects TRBV30 to TRBJ1-1, with 8 bases identical to TRBD1. The CDR3 loop spans 14 amino acids. V lost 8 bases, J lost 4 bases, and 12 bases stayed unmatched. CDR1 is GTSNPN, CDR2 SVGIG, per germline (reference sequence). Using reference TRBV30 and TRBJ1-1 for the parts outside the CDR3, the full variable domain is SQTIHQWPATLVQPVGSPLSLECTVEGTSNPNLYWYRQAAGRGLQLLFYSVGIGQISSEVPQNLSASRPQDRQFILSSKKLLLSDSGFYLCARGGRGPGTEAFFGQGTRLTVV.